These T cell receptor beta chains were read from a single sample in a study of PD-1 blockade in classical Hodgkin lymphoma. Sequenced by immunoSEQ multiplex PCR; TCRdb stores in-frame clones only, minus some. The sample has 70,000 or so clones, 93% seen once; the top ten hold less than 3.5%. The source material was peripheral blood mononuclear cells (PBMCs). Receptors originate from a human donor with classical Hodgkin lymphoma. Each CDR3 is given with its conserved first and last residue.

V,length,CDR3
TRBV19,18,CASSIDGRLDSQSYGYTF
TRBV28,14,CASRRPISGNTIYF
TRBV19,15,CASSIGGSGANVLTF
TRBV5-1,15,CASRPGGKIQETQYF
TRBV11-2,15,CASSQEGRTGETQYF
TRBV7-2,12,CASSTGFTEAFF
TRBV6-1,13,CASSEQGVREQYF
TRBV18,16,CASSPQRDREDQPQHF
TRBV25-1,14,CASSGGTGFSPLHF
TRBV11-2,14,CASSLERHPGEAFF
TRBV11-2,16,CASSLTGLLNTGELFF
TRBV7-9,13,CASSPYRAYEQYF
TRBV27,16,CASRLREDRLTDTQYF
TRBV6-6,14,CATQRHLLNTEAFF
TRBV19,13,CASMSAGGYEQFF
TRBV7-9,17,CASSPGQGAGPNEKLFF
TRBV20-1,11,CSARRGETQYF
TRBV5-6,14,CASNKRISSYEQYF
TRBV9,15,CASSVWVSSYNEQFF
TRBV11-1,13,CASSLADGYEQYF
TRBV28,14,CASSSTGDVQPQHF
TRBV2,15,CASSDQGAGNQPQHF
TRBV9,15,CASSETGYSNQPQHF
TRBV9,15,CASSVGAANTGELFF
TRBV23-1,13,CAAGMTLNQPQHF
TRBV10-1,13,CASSVSGTDTQYF
TRBV5-6,15,CASSLLGRENTEAFF
TRBV7-6,16,CASSAKGSGGSYEQYF
TRBV5-6,17,CASSPLQGSSPYNEQFF
TRBV20-1,11,CSARGIYEQYF
TRBV7-2,14,CASSLAGESFEQYF
TRBV7-8,15,CASSLDSGRTDTQYF
TRBV2,13,CASSLQGQETQYF
TRBV9,16,CASSAGREGPYNEQFF
TRBV9,14,CASSTQPSTDTQYF
TRBV11-2,14,CASSLAGHGNTIYF
TRBV7-2,13,CASSLNVGNTIYF
TRBV11-2,15,CASSTGTERTDTQYF
TRBV19,18,CASSPRVPAKFSNQPQHF
TRBV2,14,CASSQNLGQTGYTF
TRBV19,13,CASSYAQGYGYTF
TRBV7-2,14,CASSARSPTDTQYF
TRBV2,16,CAGGTGLLSGANVLTF
TRBV20-1,11,CSASSHYGYTF
TRBV19,12,CASSNYGDTQYF
TRBV28,16,CASRLRQGSFPGELFF
TRBV10-3,18,CAISGGQGAVYSNQPQHF
TRBV5-4,15,CASSLEGTDVGGDTF
TRBV28,16,CASSETGTGVSQPQHF
TRBV1,18,CTSGGLAGGPFSTDTQYF
TRBV19,15,CASSTLDRMNTEAFF
TRBV29-1,14,CSVEGQGEGEKLFF
TRBV7-8,14,CASSLGAPGETQYF
TRBV19,17,CASSIGGGRHSNQPQHF
TRBV27,16,CASSFSRAGGNYGYTF
TRBV5-1,12,CASSFPGETQYF